In this sample, the clone carrying this T cell receptor (beta chain) turned up a few times. V was cut by 8 bases and J by 1 base, with 17 bases left in between. Germline CDR1 DFQATT, CDR2 SNEGSKA (reference sequence). This CDR3 is 14 amino acids long. The sample belongs to a study of T-cell reconstitution after alpha-beta-depleted transplantation in children. It was with unique molecular identifiers that the TCRbeta library was prepared. TCRdb ran MiXCR on the PCR reads and lists one entry per CDR3 protein. Among 210,000 or so distinct CDR3 sequences listed, about 9.5% were seen once. The TCR sequence derives from a human donor who donated a stem cell graft to a child with acute lymphoblastic leukemia. Sequencing used PBMCs from the stem cell graft donor, obtained from the stem cell graft. The chain has TRBV20-1 and TRBJ1-1, with TRBD1 as a possible D gene (6 bases). The CDR3 loop is CSRPGGHRNTEAFF. In nucleotides, the CDR3 is TGCAGTCGCCCCGGGGGGCATAGGAACACTGAAGCTTTCTTT.